The 24 T cell receptor beta chains in this list originate from one sample, sequenced in a study of T cell responses to AZD1222 COVID-19 vaccine. The repertoire was sequenced with immunoSEQ multiplex PCR; TCRdb's copy has only in-frame clones and lacks some. This table holds over 80,000 clones, around 89% found once. Sequenced material: peripheral blood, taken on day 0 of AZD1222 vaccination. The receptors originated from an adult in good health.

This chain links TRBV2 with TRBJ2-7, with 12 bases aligning to TRBD2. CDR3 length equals 16 residues. V lost 5 bases and J lost 5; bases outside the gene matches: 10. Germline CDR1 is SNHLY and CDR2 is FYNNEI. CDR3 DNA: TGTGCCAGCAGTAATCCGCTAGCGGGAGGGCCCCACGAGCAGTACTTC. It codes for CASSNPLAGGPHEQYF.

The V and J genes are TRBV28 and TRBJ1-5, with D possibly TRBD1 on 5 matching bases. Trimming left V 3 bases short and J 7 bases short, with 16 bases between. The CDR3 sequence is 15 residues long. Germline V CDR1 and CDR2: MDHEN, SYDVKM. The CDR3 DNA follows: TGTGCCAGCAGTTTGGGGACCTACTTTAACCAGCCCCAGCATTTT. As protein: CASSLGTYFNQPQHF.

The rearrangement uses TRBV7-2 and TRBJ2-7; D perhaps matches TRBD2 (5 bases). Germline V gives CDR1 SGHTA, CDR2 FQGNSA. The CDR3 has 14 amino acids. The V end lost 3 bases, the J end lost 0 bases, and 9 bases lay between the germline ends. The CDR3 region has the DNA TGTGCCAGCAGCTTGCAAGGGAGCTCCTACGAGCAGTACTTC. It translates to CASSLQGSSYEQYF.

The chain is built from TRBV7-9 and TRBJ2-5; tentatively, D is TRBD1 (5 bases). The CDR3 is made up of 14 amino acids. V was clipped by 4 bases and J by 4 bases, with 13 bases between them. Per germline, CDR1 SEHNR and CDR2 FQNEAQ (reference sequence). CDR3 DNA sequence: TGTGCCAGCAGCTCGCCAGGGATTCGAGAGACCCAGTACTTC. Protein sequence: CASSSPGIRETQYF.

The CDR3 DNA is TGTGCCAGCAGTCCCTCGGACAGGGCCGACTTCTACAATGAGCAGTTCTTC. This codes for CASSPSDRADFYNEQFF. V gene TRBV28 combines with J gene TRBJ2-1; 8 bases are shared with TRBD1. After removal of 5 bases from V and 3 bases from J, the junction contained 12 bases not matched to a gene. The germline V gene has CDR1 MDHEN and CDR2 SYDVKM. The CDR3 loop spans 17 amino acids.

As concerns this clone: A junction end diverges from the germline sequence, so it may reflect a read error. This chain links TRBV3-1 (or the pseudogene TRBV3-2) with TRBJ2-5; 7 bases are shared with TRBD1. The CDR3 extends over 15 amino acids. The germline V gene encodes CDR1 LGHDT and CDR2 YNNKEL (reference sequence). This CDR3 reads CASSPSEGGTETQYF. In nucleotides, the CDR3 is TGTGCAAGCAGCCCGTCAGAAGGGGGCACAGAGACCCAGTACTTC.

Of note for this clone: Other DNA sequences in the sample encode the same CDR3. This chain connects TRBV28 to TRBJ2-6; no clear D gene. The CDR3 consists of 13 residues. The V and J ends lost 5 bases and 4 bases respectively, with 6 bases between them. CDR1 is MDHEN, CDR2 SYDVKM, per germline. CDR3 sequence reads: CASSLSGANVLTF. The CDR3 coding sequence is TGTGCCAGCAGTCTTTCGGGGGCCAACGTCCTGACTTTC.

The chain has TRBV5-1 and TRBJ1-4; tentatively, D is TRBD1 (6 bases). V lost 0 bases to trimming and J lost 5 bases, with 14 bases between them. Looked up from germline, CDR1 is SGHRS and CDR2 is YFSETQ. The CDR3 spans 16 residues. The CDR3 region has the DNA TGCGCCAGCAGCTTGGAAGGGACACGGAAAAATGAAAAACTGTTTTTT. It codes for CASSLEGTRKNEKLFF. The variable domain in full, with the rest retrieved from reference TRBV5-1 and TRBJ1-4, is KAGVTQTPRYLIKTRGQQVTLSCSPISGHRSVSWYQQTPGQGLQFLFEYFSETQRNKGNFPGRFSGRQFSNSRSEMNVSTLELGDSALYLCASSLEGTRKNEKLFFGSGTQLSVL.

The chain uses TRBV27 and TRBJ2-3; possible D gene TRBD2, 6 bases. The CDR3 runs 15 residues. The V end lost 2 bases, the J end lost 7 bases, and 16 bases lay between the germline ends. The V gene's germline CDR1 is MNHEY and CDR2 SMNVEV (reference sequence). CDR3 amino acids: CASSLNREWSNTQYF. The CDR3 nucleotides are TGTGCCAGCAGTTTAAACCGGGAGTGGTCGAATACGCAGTATTTT.

This chain uses TRBV10-3 with TRBJ1-2, with 8 nucleotides matching TRBD1. The J segment lost 8 bases and the V segment lost 0 bases, leaving 8 bases of the junction unmatched. The CDR3 has 15 residues. Germline CDR1 and CDR2: ENHRY and SYGVKD. In nucleotides, the CDR3 is TGTGCCATCAGTGAGTCCTCTGGACAGGGAAACGGCTACACCTTC. This codes for CAISESSGQGNGYTF.

This sequence joins TRBV9 and TRBJ2-1; 11 bases are a match to TRBD2. Germline CDR1 reads SGDLS; CDR2 reads YYNGEE. This CDR3 has 15 amino acids. The ends lost 1 base at V and 10 bases at J; junction bases unmatched: 7. CDR3 sequence (DNA): TGTGCCAGCAGCGTAATAACTAGCGGGAGTTACGAGCAGTTCTTC. It codes for CASSVITSGSYEQFF.

The CDR3 sequence: CSASETGARTEAFF. The CDR3 bases are TGCAGTGCTAGTGAGACGGGGGCCCGCACTGAAGCTTTCTTT. This chain links TRBV20-1 with TRBJ1-1; TRBD1 is a possible D gene (6 bases). CDR3 length: 14 amino acids. The V gene lost 3 bases and the J gene lost 4 bases, with 15 bases spanning the gap. Per germline, CDR1 DFQATT and CDR2 SNEGSKA (reference sequence).

The V gene is TRBV6-5, the J gene TRBJ2-3, with D hard to call. V lost 8 bases and J 6 bases, leaving 18 bases between the germline ends. This CDR3 has 14 residues. The germline gives CDR1 MNHEY, CDR2 SVGAGI. The CDR3 region has the DNA TGTGCCAGCCCCCCCGCCTGGGCCACCGATACGCAGTATTTT. As protein: CASPPAWATDTQYF.

This clone came up a few times. The gene calls are TRBV18 and TRBJ2-5; 10 bases align to TRBD2. V lost 2 bases to trimming and J lost 2 bases; unmatched junction nucleotides: 8. Germline assignment: CDR1 KGHSH and CDR2 LQKENI. There are 17 residues in the CDR3. For the CDR3, the DNA is TGTGCCAGCTCACCAAGTGGGGGACTAGCGAGACAAGAGACCCAGTACTTC. Its translation: CASSPSGGLARQETQYF. Looking up the rest from reference TRBV18 and TRBJ2-5 gives the full variable domain: NAGVMQNPRHLVRRRGQEARLRCSPMKGHSHVYWYRQLPEEGLKFMVYLQKENIIDESGMPKERFSAEFPKEGPSILRIQQVVRGDSAAYFCASSPSGGLARQETQYFGPGTRLLVL.

The chain links TRBV4-1 to TRBJ2-1; D possibly corresponds to TRBD2 (6 bases). The CDR3 runs to 13 residues. Germline loops: CDR1 MGHRA, CDR2 YSYEKL. Trimming removed 4 bases from V and 6 bases from J, with 10 bases in between. The CDR3: CASSPGLLNEQFF. For the CDR3, the DNA is TGCGCCAGCAGCCCGGGACTTCTCAATGAGCAGTTCTTC.

The J gene is TRBJ1-6, the V gene TRBV7-2; D is unresolved. This CDR3 has 17 residues. V was pared by 1 base and J by 5 bases, with 15 bases between. Germline CDR1 and CDR2: SGHTA and FQGNSA. CDR3 residues: CASSLEILRVDNSPLHF. The CDR3 nucleotides are TGTGCCAGCAGCTTAGAAATATTAAGGGTCGATAATTCACCCCTCCACTTT.

The chain employs TRBV28 and TRBJ1-2; 7 bases align to TRBD1. V lost 5 bases to trimming and J lost 4 bases; unmatched junction nucleotides: 7. The CDR3 consists of 14 residues. The germline V gene has CDR1 MDHEN and CDR2 SYDVKM. This CDR3 is CASSTQDRSYGYTF. Written as DNA, the CDR3 is TGTGCCAGCAGTACTCAGGACAGGAGCTATGGCTACACCTTC.

This clone has only a few counts. The gene calls are TRBV27 and TRBJ1-5; D remains ambiguous. Germline V gene lookup returns CDR1 MNHEY and CDR2 SMNVEV (reference sequence). Trimming took off 3 bases at V and 0 bases at J, with 12 bases between the two ends. CDR3 size: 16 residues. CDR3 region: CASSFAGRYSNQPQHF. For the CDR3, the DNA is TGTGCCAGCAGTTTCGCAGGTCGGTATAGCAATCAGCCCCAGCATTTT.

This chain connects TRBV3-1 (or the pseudogene TRBV3-2) to TRBJ2-7; 7 bases line up with TRBD1. The CDR3 consists of 14 residues. J lost 3 bases, V lost 4 bases, and 6 bases had no gene match. CDR1 and CDR2 from the germline V gene are LGHDT and YNNKEL (reference sequence). The DNA of the CDR3 is TGTGCCAGCAGCCCGGGGCAGGGGGTCTACGAGCAGTACTTC. This codes for CASSPGQGVYEQYF.

This chain uses TRBV7-2 with TRBJ1-1; 7 bases fit TRBD1. V lost 4 bases and J lost 1; bases outside the gene matches: 0. CDR1 is SGHTA, CDR2 FQGNSA, per germline. The CDR3 has 13 residues. The CDR3 is CASSWTGNTEAFF. The CDR3 DNA follows: TGTGCCAGCAGCTGGACAGGGAACACTGAAGCTTTCTTT.

This chain joins TRBV5-6 and TRBJ1-1; 10 bases are a match to TRBD1. CDR1 and CDR2 from the germline V gene are SGHDT and YYEEEE. CDR3 length: 13 residues. With 4 bases clipped from V and 6 bases from J, the junction kept 3 bases outside the gene matches. CDR3 nucleotides: TGTGCCAGCAGCGGGACAGGGGTTGCTGAAGCTTTCTTT. It translates to CASSGTGVAEAFF.

This clone has a single count. The J gene is TRBJ2-2, the V gene TRBV11-2, with D possibly TRBD1 on 6 matching bases. CDR1 is SGHAT, CDR2 FQNNGV, per germline. The CDR3 has 17 residues. V was pared by 5 bases and J by 1 base, with 17 bases between. This CDR3 is CASSLPRGSLNTGELFF. The CDR3 DNA follows: TGTGCCAGCAGCCTTCCGAGGGGGAGCTTGAACACCGGGGAGCTGTTTTTT.

This clone has a handful of counts. V and J are TRBV28 and TRBJ2-7; unclear D gene. This CDR3 contains 11 residues. Per germline, CDR1 MDHEN and CDR2 SYDVKM. V lost 3 bases and J lost 5, with 5 bases in between. Here the CDR3 DNA reads TGTGCCAGCAGTTTGGATAACGAGCAGTACTTC. Amino acid sequence: CASSLDNEQYF.

The chain links TRBV6-1 to TRBJ1-5; no clear D. This CDR3 comprises 16 residues. Germline CDR1 reads MNHNS; CDR2 reads SASEGT. V lost 6 bases and J 0 bases, leaving 15 bases between the germline ends. Written as DNA, the CDR3 is TGTGCCAGCAGCGAAATACGACATGTTAGCAATCAGCCCCAGCATTTT. Its translation is CASSEIRHVSNQPQHF.